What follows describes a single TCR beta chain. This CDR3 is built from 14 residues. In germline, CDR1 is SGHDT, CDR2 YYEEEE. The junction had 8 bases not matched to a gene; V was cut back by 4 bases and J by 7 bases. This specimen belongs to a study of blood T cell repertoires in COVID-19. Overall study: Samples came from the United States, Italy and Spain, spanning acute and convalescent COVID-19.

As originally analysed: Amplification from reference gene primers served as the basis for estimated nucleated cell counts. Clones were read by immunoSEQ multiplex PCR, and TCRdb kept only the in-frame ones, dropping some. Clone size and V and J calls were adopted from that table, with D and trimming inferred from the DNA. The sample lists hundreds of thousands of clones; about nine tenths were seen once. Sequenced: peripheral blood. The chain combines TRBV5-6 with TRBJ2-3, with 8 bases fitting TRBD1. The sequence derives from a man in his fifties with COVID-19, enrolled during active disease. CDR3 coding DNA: TGTGCCAGCAGCCCCAGGGGGCGACCTAATACGCAGTATTTT. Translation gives CASSPRGRPNTQYF. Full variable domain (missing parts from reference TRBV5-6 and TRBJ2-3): DAGVTQSPTHLIKTRGQQVTLRCSPKSGHDTVSWYQQALGQGPQFIFQYYEEEERQRGNFPDRFSGHQFPNYSSELNVNALLLGDSALYLCASSPRGRPNTQYFGPGTRLTVL.